These T cell receptor beta chains were read from a single sample in a study of shared clonotypes between healthy human individuals. TCRdb's copy holds only in-frame clones and misses some; the assay was immunoSEQ multiplex PCR. The sample has roughly 2.6 million clones; more than 80% are singletons. The source material was naive CD4+ T cells sorted from blood. These receptors were taken from a man aged 18 to 30 in good health. Each CDR3 is given with its conserved first and last residue. The D gene is left open where the match is weak. Clone size is stated in some rows and not others, as once, few, many or a class when expanded.

D gene	clone size	J gene	V gene	CDR3 DNA	CDR3 protein
NA	NA	TRBJ2-5	TRBV19	TGTGCCAGTAGTAACCCATCTGGGACCCAGTACTTC	CASSNPSGTQYF
NA	NA	TRBJ1-1	TRBV20-1	TGCAGTGCTAGACTAAACACTGAAGCTTTCTTT	CSARLNTEAFF
NA	NA	TRBJ1-6	TRBV30	TGTGCCTGGAGTTCCGGGGTCTATAATTCACCCCTCCACTTT	CAWSSGVYNSPLHF
NA	NA	TRBJ1-1	TRBV30	TGTGCCTGGAGCGGGGGGTTGGTCACTGAAGCTTTCTTT	CAWSGGLVTEAFF
NA	NA	TRBJ1-4	TRBV7-8	TGTGCCAGCCAACGGGGGGGGGCAACTAATGAAAAACTGTTTTTT	CASQRGGATNEKLFF
TRBD1	NA	TRBJ1-3	TRBV10-3	TGTGCCATCAGGACTACAGGGGGAGCCAGGAACACCATATATTTT	CAIRTTGGARNTIYF
NA	NA	TRBJ2-7	TRBV28	TGTGCCAGCGGGTCCCGGGGACAAGCCCCCGAGCAGTACTTC	CASGSRGQAPEQYF
TRBD1	NA	TRBJ2-7	TRBV28	TGTGCCAGCAGTAGGGACAGGCGGGAAGTCGACGAGCAGTACTTC	CASSRDRREVDEQYF
NA	few	TRBJ2-7	TRBV5-4	TGTGCCAGCAGCTTGGGGATCCGCGACGAGCAGTACTTC	CASSLGIRDEQYF
NA	NA	TRBJ2-4	TRBV6-4	TGTGCCAGCAGTGAGAGTCACGGGGTTAACATTCAGTACTTC	CASSESHGVNIQYF
TRBD1	NA	TRBJ2-5	TRBV7-9	TGTGCCAGCAGCCCGGGACAGCCCCTACAAGAGACCCAGTACTTC	CASSPGQPLQETQYF
NA	NA	TRBJ1-2	TRBV6-1	TGTGCCAGCAGTGAAAGCGACAGTCTCCCTAACTATGGCTACACCTTC	CASSESDSLPNYGYTF
NA	NA	TRBJ2-4	TRBV6-5	TGTGCCAGCACAGGTAGCGGCAAAAACATTCAGTACTTC	CASTGSGKNIQYF
TRBD2	once	TRBJ2-3	TRBV2	TGTGCCAGCAGTCCTACTAGCGGGACCCTCACAGATACGCAGTATTTT	CASSPTSGTLTDTQYF
NA	NA	TRBJ1-5	TRBV29-1	TGCAGCGTTGGAGATCTGGGTCAGCCCCAGCATTTT	CSVGDLGQPQHF
NA	once	TRBJ2-5	TRBV11-2	TGTGCCAGCAGCCGTTCGATAGGGCCACAAGAGACCCAGTACTTC	CASSRSIGPQETQYF
NA	NA	TRBJ1-3	TRBV30	TGTGCCTGGAGTGTAGGGGGGCCGGGAAACACCATATATTTT	CAWSVGGPGNTIYF
NA	NA	TRBJ2-2	TRBV30	TGTGCCTGGAGTGTACGTACCGCAGGCACCGGGGAGCTGTTTTTT	CAWSVRTAGTGELFF
NA	NA	TRBJ1-2	TRBV19	TGTGCCACATCTCAGGGTTTTATAGGCTACACCTTC	CATSQGFIGYTF